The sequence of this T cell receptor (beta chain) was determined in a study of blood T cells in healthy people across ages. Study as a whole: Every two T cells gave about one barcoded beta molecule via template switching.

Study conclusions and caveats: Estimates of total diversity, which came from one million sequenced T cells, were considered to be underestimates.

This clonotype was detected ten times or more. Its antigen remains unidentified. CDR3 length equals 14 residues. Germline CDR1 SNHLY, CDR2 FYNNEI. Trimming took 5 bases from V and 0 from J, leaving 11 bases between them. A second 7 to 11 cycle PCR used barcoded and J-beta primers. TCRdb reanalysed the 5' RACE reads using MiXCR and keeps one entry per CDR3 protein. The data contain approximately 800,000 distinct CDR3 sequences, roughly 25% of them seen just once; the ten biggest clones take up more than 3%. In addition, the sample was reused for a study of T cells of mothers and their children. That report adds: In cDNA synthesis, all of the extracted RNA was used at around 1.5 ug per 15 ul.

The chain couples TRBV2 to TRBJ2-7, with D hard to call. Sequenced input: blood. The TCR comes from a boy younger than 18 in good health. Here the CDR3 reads CASSRQESSYEQYF. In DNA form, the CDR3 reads TGTGCCAGCAGTAGGCAAGAAAGCTCCTACGAGCAGTACTTC. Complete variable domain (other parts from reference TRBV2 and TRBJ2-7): EPEVTQTPSHQVTQMGQEVILRCVPISNHLYFYWYRQILGQKVEFLVSFYNNEISEKSEIFDDQFSVERPDGSNFTLKIRSTKLEDSAMYFCASSRQESSYEQYFGPGTRLTVT.